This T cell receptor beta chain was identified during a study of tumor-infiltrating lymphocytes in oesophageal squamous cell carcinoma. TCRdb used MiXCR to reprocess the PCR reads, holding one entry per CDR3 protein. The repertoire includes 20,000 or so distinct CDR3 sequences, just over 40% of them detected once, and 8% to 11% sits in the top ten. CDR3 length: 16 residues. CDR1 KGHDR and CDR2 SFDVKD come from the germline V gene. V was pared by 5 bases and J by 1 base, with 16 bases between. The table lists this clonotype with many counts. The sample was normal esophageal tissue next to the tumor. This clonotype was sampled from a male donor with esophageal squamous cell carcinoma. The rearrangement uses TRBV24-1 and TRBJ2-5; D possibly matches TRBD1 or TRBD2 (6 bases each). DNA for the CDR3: TGTGCCACCAGTGCCGGGGGCGGAGACCCCCAAGAGACCCAGTACTTC. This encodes CATSAGGGDPQETQYF.